This TCR delta chain was observed in a study of Vδ1+ human thymocytes. This clone occurred a few times. Antigen specificity is unknown. General observations from the study: In the thymus, TRG and TRD repertoires looked highly polyclonal with Gaussian CDR3 lengths.

Sequences come from RNA converted to cDNA by reverse transcription. CDR3 amplicons came from multiplex PCR with pooled V-gene forward and constant-region reverse primers. TCRdb reran clone calling via CATT on the multiplex PCR reads. The sample includes around 23,000 delta-chain clones, approximately 7% of them seen just once. The V end lost 0 bases, the J end lost 8 bases, and 22 bases lay between the germline ends. The CDR3 loop spans 17 amino acids. From germline, CDR1 is TSWWSYY and CDR2 QGS. Between roughly 96% and 99.6% of sorted thymocytes were Vdelta1+. The sample comprised Vdelta1+ gamma-delta thymocytes from the thymus. The subset here: FACS-sorted CD3+ TCRalphabeta- TCRVdelta1+ TCRVdelta2- thymocytes. The rearrangement joins TRDV1 to TRDJ1, with TRDD3 as a possible D gene (5 bases). The receptor was isolated from a girl under three years old who had congenital heart surgery. CDR3 DNA: TGTGCTCTTGGGGAACTTTGGCGTGGGGCTCCACGTGGGAAACTCATCTTT. It specifies CALGELWRGAPRGKLIF.